The next 18 T cell receptor beta chains were all read from a single sample in a study of T cell changes during pregnancy in multiple sclerosis. Using immunoSEQ multiplex PCR, the repertoire was profiled, and TCRdb retains in-frame clones only, with some absent. The sample has approximately 64,000 clones; around 91% are singletons. The sequenced sample was peripheral blood, obtained in the second trimester of pregnancy. The receptors come from a female donor in good health, enrolled as a control in a pregnancy study.

V is TRBV6-5 and J is TRBJ1-1, with D possibly TRBD1 on 5 matching bases. This CDR3 is built from 16 residues. V was clipped by 0 bases and J by 1 base, with 12 bases between them. Germline values: CDR1 MNHEY, CDR2 SVGAGI. The CDR3 region has the DNA TGTGCCAGCAGTTACTCCCCCCTCGGGGGGAACACTGAAGCTTTCTTT. It encodes CASSYSPLGGNTEAFF.

The chain employs TRBV6-5 and TRBJ1-1; no reliable D call. The CDR3 consists of 13 residues. V shed 6 bases and J shed 3 bases, with 11 bases lying between them. The germline gives CDR1 MNHEY, CDR2 SVGAGI. The CDR3 region is CASRAGVYTEAFF. DNA for the CDR3: TGTGCCAGCAGGGCCGGGGTTTACACTGAAGCTTTCTTT.

V and J are TRBV21-1 and TRBJ2-1; the D call TRBD1 from the table was never checked on the DNA. TRBV21-1 is recorded as a pseudogene. CDR3 length: 12 amino acids. For the CDR3, the DNA is TGTGCCAGCAGGGCCACAGGGAAGGAGCAGTTCTTC. This sequence encodes CASRATGKEQFF.

V and J are TRBV5-1 and TRBJ2-7, with D maybe TRBD2 (5 bases). The CDR3 runs 13 residues. V lost 4 bases and J lost 3, with 11 bases in between. Germline V CDR1 and CDR2: SGHRS, YFSETQ. CDR3 sequence: CASSPSGNYEQYF. CDR3 sequence (DNA): TGCGCCAGCAGCCCCTCCGGGAACTACGAGCAGTACTTC. The full variable domain, its missing parts supplied by reference TRBV5-1 and TRBJ2-7, is KAGVTQTPRYLIKTRGQQVTLSCSPISGHRSVSWYQQTPGQGLQFLFEYFSETQRNKGNFPGRFSGRQFSNSRSEMNVSTLELGDSALYLCASSPSGNYEQYFGPGTRLTVT.

The chain joins TRBV28 to TRBJ2-3; 7 bases map to TRBD1. V shed 5 bases and J 4 bases; nucleotides not matched to a gene: 12. The germline CDR1 and CDR2 sequences are MDHEN and SYDVKM. The CDR3 runs to 16 residues. The CDR3 loop reads CASSAPKGARADTQYF. Written as DNA, the CDR3 is TGTGCCAGCAGTGCCCCAAAGGGGGCGCGTGCAGATACGCAGTATTTT.

The chain is built from TRBV28 and TRBJ2-3; 9 bases line up with TRBD2. CDR1 is MDHEN and CDR2 is SYDVKM in the germline V gene. Germline trimming cut 2 bases from V and 6 bases from J; bases unmatched to any gene: 9. CDR3 size: 16 residues. The CDR3 nucleotides read TGTGCCAGCAGTTTAGGCGGGAGGGGACGAGGGGATACGCAGTATTTT. The encoded protein is CASSLGGRGRGDTQYF.

The chain combines TRBV10-3 with TRBJ2-1; 7 bases fit TRBD2. Germline CDR1 and CDR2: ENHRY and SYGVKD. The CDR3 consists of 14 residues. Germline trimming cut 3 bases from V and 5 bases from J; bases unmatched to any gene: 4. The chain's CDR3 is CAISDRGRDNEQFF. The CDR3 DNA sequence: TGTGCCATCAGTGACCGGGGGAGGGACAATGAGCAGTTCTTC.

The rearrangement uses TRBV5-4 and TRBJ2-5, with 9 bases matching TRBD2. The J segment lost 4 bases and the V segment lost 3 bases, leaving 4 bases of the junction unmatched. CDR1 is SGHNT, CDR2 YYREEE, per germline (reference sequence). The length of the CDR3 is 14 residues. The CDR3 spells CASSSRGGAETQYF. The CDR3 bases are TGTGCCAGCAGCTCCCGCGGGGGGGCAGAGACCCAGTACTTC. Drawing the rest from reference TRBV5-4 and TRBJ2-5, the complete variable domain is ETGVTQSPTHLIKTRGQQVTLRCSSQSGHNTVSWYQQALGQGPQFIFQYYREEENGRGNFPPRFSGLQFPNYSSELNVNALELDDSALYLCASSSRGGAETQYFGPGTRLLVL.

V is TRBV12-2 and J is TRBJ2-1; the D call in the table, TRBD1, was not verified against the DNA. TRBV12-2 is an annotated pseudogene. This CDR3 comprises 16 residues. CDR3 sequence: CASRFPRSSSYNEQFF. The CDR3 DNA reads TGTGCAAGTCGCTTCCCCAGGTCGAGCTCCTACAATGAGCAGTTCTTC.

The CDR3 DNA is TGTGCCAGCTCACCACCGGCGGGAGGGGTCACCGGGGAGCTGTTTTTT. Its translation is CASSPPAGGVTGELFF. The chain has TRBV18 and TRBJ2-2; TRBD2 matches 9 bases. The J segment lost 4 bases and the V segment lost 0 bases, leaving 3 bases of the junction unmatched. CDR3 length: 16 residues. CDR1 is KGHSH, CDR2 LQKENI, per germline.

This chain uses TRBV29-1 with TRBJ2-6; D gene unclear. V lost 4 bases and J lost 1, with 5 bases in between. Germline V lookup: CDR1 SQVTM, CDR2 ANQGSEA. The CDR3 runs 13 residues. The CDR3 bases are TGCAGCGTTGCCCGGTCTGGGGCCAACGTCCTGACTTTC. Translation gives CSVARSGANVLTF.

The V and J genes are TRBV6-6 and TRBJ2-1; TRBD2 agrees at 8 bases. The germline V gene encodes CDR1 MNHNY and CDR2 SVGAGI (reference sequence). The CDR3 has 15 amino acids. With V trimmed by 4 bases and J by 6 bases, 8 bases remained unmatched. CDR3 bases: TGTGCCAGCAGTTCAGGACTAGCAGACACCAATGAGCAGTTCTTC. As protein: CASSSGLADTNEQFF.

This chain connects TRBV7-9 to TRBJ1-2; the match to TRBD1 covers 9 bases. Germline trimming cut 5 bases from V and 6 bases from J; bases unmatched to any gene: 4. CDR3 length equals 13 residues. Germline assignment: CDR1 SEHNR and CDR2 FQNEAQ (reference sequence). CDR3 nucleotides: TGTGCCAGCAGCCCCTACAGGGGGCATGGCTACACCTTC. Protein: CASSPYRGHGYTF. Supplemented by reference TRBV7-9 and TRBJ1-2, the full variable domain reads DTGVSQNPRHKITKRGQNVTFRCDPISEHNRLYWYRQTLGQGPEFLTYFQNEAQLEKSRLLSDRFSAERPKGSFSTLEIQRTEQGDSAMYLCASSPYRGHGYTFGSGTRLTVV.

This clone was found once. DNA of the CDR3: TGTGCCAGCAGTTCCTACCTGGGACAGGGTTTGTCCGAGCAGTACTTC. Translated: CASSSYLGQGLSEQYF. The chain has TRBV7-6 and TRBJ2-7, with 9 positions matching TRBD1. V shed 6 bases and J 6 bases; nucleotides not matched to a gene: 15. The CDR3 has 16 residues. CDR1 is SGHVS and CDR2 is FNYEAQ in the germline V gene.

The chain uses TRBV4-2 and TRBJ2-2, with 7 bases that match TRBD1. V gave up 1 base and J gave up 4 bases; unmatched junction bases: 6. This CDR3 region has 16 residues. Germline V gene lookup returns CDR1 LGHNA and CDR2 YNFKEQ. The DNA of the CDR3 is TGTGCCAGCAGCCAAGGAATGGGACAGATCACCGGGGAGCTGTTTTTT. Translating it yields CASSQGMGQITGELFF.

This CDR3 is CASTPGSGEQFF. CDR3 coding DNA: TGTGCCAGCACCCCAGGGTCCGGTGAGCAGTTCTTC. This chain uses TRBV6-5 with TRBJ2-1; D is possibly TRBD1 (5 bases). V gave up 7 bases and J gave up 9 bases, with 13 bases separating them. Germline CDR1 and CDR2: MNHEY and SVGAGI. The length of the CDR3 is 12 residues.

The CDR3 nucleotides are TGTGCCAGCAGTTCTTCCGTTCAGGCGGGTGATGGCTACACCTTC. As protein: CASSSSVQAGDGYTF. This chain uses TRBV6-5 with TRBJ1-2, with D hard to call. V was pared by 4 bases and J by 6 bases, with 18 bases between. The CDR3 sequence is 15 residues long. Germline CDR1 MNHEY, CDR2 SVGAGI.

The chain uses TRBV2 and TRBJ2-2; TRBD1 might be the D (6 bases). The CDR3 contains 12 residues. Per germline, CDR1 SNHLY and CDR2 FYNNEI. V lost 10 bases and J lost 6, with 12 bases in between. The CDR3: CAILQGPGELFF. CDR3 DNA: TGTGCCATTTTACAGGGTCCCGGGGAGCTGTTTTTT.